Below are 25 T cell receptor beta chains sequenced from a single sample in a study of shared clonotypes between healthy human individuals. Here immunoSEQ multiplex PCR was the method, and the copy in TCRdb shows in-frame clones only, minus some. The repertoire holds more than 2,000,000 clones, with just over 90% as singletons. The sample taken for sequencing was naive CD4+ T cells from PBMCs. As for subset: CD45RA+ positively selected. Every receptor here comes from a man younger than 30 in good health. Some clones in this sample may be carry-over from other donors' samples.

The rearrangement links TRBV5-6 to TRBJ1-3; tentatively, D is TRBD1 (5 bases). CDR1 and CDR2 from the germline V gene are SGHDT and YYEEEE. The V gene lost 0 bases and the J gene lost 0 bases, with 7 bases spanning the gap. The CDR3 is made up of 15 amino acids. CDR3 sequence reads: CASSLGQISGNTIYF. The CDR3 bases are TGTGCCAGCAGCTTGGGACAGATCTCTGGAAACACCATATATTTT. Based on the CDR3 plus reference TRBV5-6 and TRBJ1-3, the full variable domain is DAGVTQSPTHLIKTRGQQVTLRCSPKSGHDTVSWYQQALGQGPQFIFQYYEEEERQRGNFPDRFSGHQFPNYSSELNVNALLLGDSALYLCASSLGQISGNTIYFGEGSWLTVV.

This chain's CDR3 is CASSSGLGQRYEQYF. The CDR3 coding sequence is TGTGCCAGCAGCTCAGGACTGGGCCAGCGCTACGAGCAGTACTTC. The V gene is TRBV9, the J gene TRBJ2-7; D perhaps matches TRBD2 (5 bases). The germline gives CDR1 SGDLS, CDR2 YYNGEE. The CDR3 covers 15 residues. V was clipped by 4 bases and J by 3 bases, with 17 bases between them.

The chain recombines TRBV28 with TRBJ2-3; 10 nucleotides line up with TRBD2. The length of the CDR3 is 16 residues. V dropped 2 bases and J dropped 9; count of bases not matched to a gene: 11. The V gene's germline CDR1 is MDHEN and CDR2 SYDVKM. This chain's CDR3 is CASSLEGSGRPRTQYF. CDR3 DNA: TGTGCCAGCAGTTTAGAAGGTAGCGGGAGGCCCAGGACGCAGTATTTT.

The chain is built from TRBV5-4 and TRBJ2-5; TRBD2 matches at 11 bases. TRBJ2-7 explains the end of the DNA better; the J call may be wrong. This CDR3 is built from 14 residues. Germline loops: CDR1 SGHNT, CDR2 YYREEE (reference sequence). CDR3 coding DNA: TGTGCCAGCACCATAGCGGGAGGGGGCGCCGAGCAGTACTTC. Its translation is CASTIAGGGAEQYF.

Note on this clone: Distinct nucleotide sequences in the sample also encode this CDR3. The chain employs TRBV5-1 and TRBJ2-5, with D perhaps TRBD1 (6 bases). The length of the CDR3 is 12 residues. V dropped 7 bases and J dropped 2 bases, with 9 bases sitting between them. Germline values: CDR1 SGHRS, CDR2 YFSETQ. The CDR3 DNA follows: TGCGCCAGCTCAGGACAGCAAGAGACCCAGTACTTC. Its translation: CASSGQQETQYF.

The chain combines TRBV9 with TRBJ2-5; 7 bases agree with TRBD2. CDR1 is SGDLS, CDR2 YYNGEE, per germline. CDR3 length: 15 residues. V gave up 4 bases and J gave up 2 bases; unmatched junction bases: 8. The CDR3 protein is CASSPSGRGQETQYF. Here the CDR3 DNA reads TGTGCCAGCAGCCCCTCGGGGCGGGGGCAAGAGACCCAGTACTTC.

The gene calls are TRBV10-1 and TRBJ1-2; TRBD1 matches at 8 bases. Trimming took 8 bases from V and 8 from J; bases not matched to a gene: 13. The CDR3 is 14 amino acids. Germline assignment: CDR1 WNHNN and CDR2 SYGVQD (reference sequence). The CDR3: CASPQGQGADGYTF. As DNA, the CDR3 is TGCGCCAGCCCCCAGGGGCAGGGGGCGGACGGCTACACCTTC.

J is TRBJ2-1 and V is TRBV29-1, with D unresolved. With 6 bases removed from V and 0 bases from J, the gap between germline ends came to 12 bases. Per the germline V gene, CDR1 is SQVTM and CDR2 is ANQGSEA. This CDR3 is built from 14 residues. This chain's CDR3 is CSVRRRSSYNEQFF. The CDR3 DNA sequence: TGCAGCGTGAGGCGTAGGAGCTCCTACAATGAGCAGTTCTTC.

The V gene is TRBV11-3, the J gene TRBJ1-2; tentative D call: TRBD1 (5 bases). Germline V lookup: CDR1 SGHNT, CDR2 YENEEA. The CDR3 is 14 amino acids. The V end lost 9 bases, the J end lost 3 bases, and 17 bases lay between the germline ends. The CDR3: CASIQRGVHYGYTF. CDR3 in DNA: TGTGCCAGTATCCAGAGAGGGGTTCACTATGGCTACACCTTC.

The V gene is TRBV28, the J gene TRBJ1-2; TRBD1 is a possible D gene (5 bases). This CDR3 spans 14 amino acids. Germline loops: CDR1 MDHEN, CDR2 SYDVKM. Deletions cut 5 bases from V and 3 bases from J, with 13 bases between. CDR3 amino acids: CASSRGGYYYGYTF. In DNA, the CDR3 is TGTGCCAGCAGTCGTGGGGGGTACTACTATGGCTACACCTTC.

This chain joins TRBV5-6 and TRBJ2-5, with D perhaps matching TRBD1 or TRBD2 (6 bases each). CDR1 is SGHDT and CDR2 is YYEEEE in the germline V gene. The V end was cut by 3 bases, the J end by 1 base, with 10 bases between. CDR3 length: 14 amino acids. As DNA, the CDR3 is TGTGCCAGCAGCTCGGGGGCCTCCCAAGAGACCCAGTACTTC. Translation: CASSSGASQETQYF.

The genes are TRBV7-2 and TRBJ1-4; TRBD1 is a possible D gene (6 bases). The ends were cut back, 4 bases at V and 2 bases at J, with 14 bases in the middle. The germline gives CDR1 SGHTA, CDR2 FQGNSA. The CDR3 totals 16 residues. CDR3 sequence (DNA): TGTGCCAGCAGCTATACTACAGGGATTACTAATGAAAAACTGTTTTTT. This encodes CASSYTTGITNEKLFF.

The chain uses TRBV6-1 and TRBJ1-5; 9 bases map to TRBD1. This CDR3 contains 14 residues. V dropped 4 bases and J dropped 7; count of bases not matched to a gene: 5. CDR1 and CDR2 from the germline V gene are MNHNS and SASEGT. DNA for the CDR3: TGTGCCAGCAGTGGACAGGGGGATGGACAGCCCCAGCATTTT. Encoded protein: CASSGQGDGQPQHF.

This rearrangement joins TRBV7-2 to TRBJ1-3; D remains unclear. This CDR3 has 14 residues. Per the germline V gene, CDR1 is SGHTA and CDR2 is FQGNSA. Trimming pared 6 bases from V and 7 bases from J, leaving 16 bases between. The chain's CDR3 is CASRPTSSQNTIYF. The DNA of the CDR3 is TGTGCCAGCAGACCTACGTCCTCCCAGAACACCATATATTTT.

This rearrangement joins TRBV5-5 to TRBJ2-5; 12 bases map to TRBD2. The CDR3 spans 16 residues. V gave up 3 bases and J gave up 1 base; unmatched junction bases: 4. The germline V gene encodes CDR1 SGHKS and CDR2 YYEKEE (reference sequence). CDR3 DNA: TGTGCCAGCAGCTGGGGACTAGCGGGCCGCCAAGAGACCCAGTACTTC. Translation gives CASSWGLAGRQETQYF.

CDR3 residues: CASSLARQQNTEAFF. CDR3 DNA sequence: TGCGCCAGCAGCTTGGCCCGGCAGCAGAACACTGAAGCTTTCTTT. The chain recombines TRBV5-1 with TRBJ1-1; no firm D call. The germline CDR1 and CDR2 sequences are SGHRS and YFSETQ. The CDR3 sequence is 15 residues long. V lost 0 bases and J 1 base, leaving 10 bases between the germline ends.

The V and J genes are TRBV7-3 and TRBJ1-2, with 9 bases matching TRBD1. Germline-derived CDR1 and CDR2 are SGHTA and FQGTGA. This CDR3 spans 13 amino acids. J lost 7 bases, V lost 3 bases, and 3 bases had no gene match. The CDR3 region has the DNA TGTGCCAGCAGCTTCGACAGGGGGTTTGGCTACACCTTC. Protein sequence: CASSFDRGFGYTF.

The CDR3 region has the DNA TGTGCCAGCAGCTTCAAGCGGGACAGCTCCTACAATGAGCAGTTCTTC. Translated, it gives CASSFKRDSSYNEQFF. The V gene is TRBV7-9, the J gene TRBJ2-1; D could derive from TRBD1 or TRBD2 (7 bases each). V gave up 3 bases and J gave up 0 bases, with 12 bases separating them. The length of the CDR3 is 16 residues. The germline CDR1 and CDR2 sequences are SEHNR and FQNEAQ (reference sequence).

The chain is built from TRBV5-4 and TRBJ1-2; D is possibly TRBD1 (5 bases). Looked up from germline, CDR1 is SGHNT and CDR2 is YYREEE (reference sequence). This CDR3 has 16 amino acids. The ends were cut back, 4 bases at V and 3 bases at J, with 19 bases in the middle. CDR3 bases: TGTGCCAGCAGCCAGGGACTGGGCCTGCAGTACTATGGCTACACCTTC. Its translation: CASSQGLGLQYYGYTF.

The J gene is TRBJ1-5, the V gene TRBV21-1. TRBV21-1 is a pseudogene. The CDR3 contains 18 residues. CDR3 coding DNA: TGTGCCAGCAGCATTGACTCGGGTCCGGGCTGGGACAATCAGCCCCAGCATTTT. Encoded protein: CASSIDSGPGWDNQPQHF.

About this clone itself: The sample holds other DNA sequences that translate to the same CDR3. CDR3 residues: CASSGGSSGANVLTF. CDR3 bases: TGTGCCAGCAGCGGCGGATCCTCTGGGGCCAACGTCCTGACTTTC. The rearrangement joins TRBV9 to TRBJ2-6; no clear D gene. This CDR3 has 15 amino acids. The V and J ends lost 3 bases and 0 bases respectively, with 7 bases between them. Germline loops: CDR1 SGDLS, CDR2 YYNGEE.

This chain links TRBV28 with TRBJ1-2, with 8 bases identical to TRBD1. With V trimmed by 5 bases and J by 2 bases, 4 bases remained unmatched. Germline V lookup: CDR1 MDHEN, CDR2 SYDVKM. The CDR3 runs to 14 residues. DNA for the CDR3: TGTGCCAGCAGTCAGGGGGCGGGGAACTATGGCTACACCTTC. This translates into CASSQGAGNYGYTF.

This chain connects TRBV12-1 to TRBJ1-4. TRBV12-1 represents a pseudogene. The CDR3 is 19 residues long. The CDR3 here is CASSPNYQLDLECNEKLFF. For the CDR3, the DNA is TGTGCCAGCAGCCCTAATTATCAACTAGACCTCGAATGTAATGAAAAACTGTTTTTT.

As concerns this clone: This specimen includes other DNA sequences encoding the same CDR3. The chain uses TRBV5-4 and TRBJ1-1, with a weak D call TRBD1 (5 bases). Germline V gives CDR1 SGHNT, CDR2 YYREEE (reference sequence). The CDR3 spans 15 residues. The ends were cut back, 0 bases at V and 0 bases at J, with 9 bases in the middle. DNA for the CDR3: TGTGCCAGCAGCTTGGCCGGGGGAATGAACACTGAAGCTTTCTTT. Translation gives CASSLAGGMNTEAFF.

The gene calls are TRBV7-9 and TRBJ2-2; 10 nucleotides agree with TRBD2. Unmatched junction bases numbered 9, after V lost 5 bases and J lost 6 bases. Germline assignment: CDR1 SEHNR and CDR2 FQNEAQ (reference sequence). The CDR3 contains 16 residues. The DNA for the CDR3 is TGTGCCAGCAGCCCCAGCCTAGCGGGAGTCTCCGGGGAGCTGTTTTTT. It specifies CASSPSLAGVSGELFF.